This T cell receptor (beta chain) was sequenced for a study of regulatory T cells in long-lasting Graves disease. Study-wide findings and caveats: Favored gene segments in persistent disease were TRBV28, TRBJ1-2 and TRBJ2-5.

HTBI primers from iRepertoire and Arm-PCR of CDR3 regions yielded the TCR beta libraries. TCRdb redid the calling of the multiplex PCR reads with MiXCR, one entry per CDR3 protein. This sample yields hundreds of thousands of distinct CDR3 sequences, of which roughly 15% are seen a single time; roughly 18% belongs to the top ten. Sample time point: newly diagnosed GD, antithyroid drugs for less than 3 months. PBMC-extracted RNA yielded the TCR library. The sample holds a few counts of this clonotype. Antigen unknown. The CDR3 spans 16 residues. From germline, CDR1 is LGHDT and CDR2 YNNKEL (reference sequence). V was clipped by 2 bases and J by 8 bases, with 18 bases between them. The same data also contributed to another study, on T cells in Graves' hyperthyroidism and ophthalmopathy. Per that paper: On the basis of clinical symptoms, serum thyroxine and TRAb, thyroid ultrasound and orbital computed tomography, diagnoses were made. The blood repertoire included most of the expanded thyroid clonotypes above 0.001.

Sequenced here: peripheral blood mononuclear cells (PBMCs), sampled at new diagnosis, from a patient treated with antithyroid drugs. The sequence was collected from a woman aged 25-40 years with Graves disease. The rearrangement uses TRBV3-1 and TRBJ1-4; a weak D match, TRBD1 (6 bases). The CDR3 sequence is CASSQSKGGGAEKLFF. The CDR3 DNA is TGTGCCAGCAGCCAAAGTAAGGGAGGGGGGGCCGAAAAACTGTTTTTT.